The 29 T cell receptor beta chains below all came from one sample that was sequenced in a study of T cells in Graves' hyperthyroidism and ophthalmopathy. Researchers took RNA transcripts and amplified the TCR beta CDR3 regions from them. RT-PCR in the first round (using the HTBI primer set) targeted the TCR CDR3. TCRdb re-called the multiplex PCR reads through MiXCR, storing one row per CDR3 protein. The data show hundreds of thousands of distinct CDR3 sequences, about half seen once. The sequencing sample was made of peripheral blood or thyroid tissue (not recorded which). The receptors were sampled from a woman aged 18 to 35 with Graves' hyperthyroidism.

The chain carries TRBV29-1 and TRBJ1-5; D is possibly TRBD1 (6 bases). Trimming stripped 7 bases from V and 6 bases from J, with 16 bases between. The V gene's germline CDR1 is SQVTM and CDR2 ANQGSEA. The CDR3 is 13 residues long. The CDR3 bases are TGCAGCGCAGATCCAGGGGTTTCTCAGCCCCAGCATTTT. This translates into CSADPGVSQPQHF. The entire variable domain, with the rest obtained from reference TRBV29-1 and TRBJ1-5, is as follows: SAVISQKPSRDICQRGTSLTIQCQVDSQVTMMFWYRQQPGQSLTLIATANQGSEATYESGFVIDKFPISRPNLTFSTLTVSNMSPEDSSIYLCSADPGVSQPQHFGDGTRLSIL.

The genes are TRBV2 and TRBJ2-5, with D perhaps matching TRBD1 (6 bases). Trimming stripped 1 base from V and 0 bases from J, with 9 bases between. Germline V lookup: CDR1 SNHLY, CDR2 FYNNEI. The CDR3 is 15 residues long. CDR3 DNA sequence: TGTGCCAGCAGTGAAGACGACAGGTACCAAGAGACCCAGTACTTC. The encoded protein is CASSEDDRYQETQYF. The full variable domain, completed using reference TRBV2 and TRBJ2-5, is EPEVTQTPSHQVTQMGQEVILRCVPISNHLYFYWYRQILGQKVEFLVSFYNNEISEKSEIFDDQFSVERPDGSNFTLKIRSTKLEDSAMYFCASSEDDRYQETQYFGPGTRLLVL.

The table lists this clonotype with a few counts. This chain uses TRBV5-1 with TRBJ2-5; D ambiguous. The CDR3 has 13 amino acids. CDR1 and CDR2 (germline): SGHRS, YFSETQ. Deletions cut 0 bases from V and 3 bases from J, with 6 bases between. As DNA, the CDR3 is TGCGCCAGCAGCTTGGCACCTGAAGAGACCCAGTACTTC. This gives the protein CASSLAPEETQYF.

This rearrangement joins TRBV25-1 to TRBJ2-6; D is undetermined. CDR1 and CDR2 (germline): MGHDK, SYGVNS. The CDR3 runs 13 residues. With 7 bases removed from V and 0 bases from J, the gap between germline ends came to 4 bases. This CDR3 reads CASMPSGANVLTF. In DNA, the CDR3 is TGTGCCAGCATGCCCTCTGGGGCCAACGTCCTGACTTTC.

The rearrangement joins TRBV2 to TRBJ2-5; D is perhaps TRBD1 (5 bases). The CDR3 runs 13 residues. V gave up 2 bases and J gave up 5 bases, with 9 bases separating them. CDR1 and CDR2 from the germline V gene are SNHLY and FYNNEI. CDR3 residues: CASSEWAGETQYF. The CDR3 DNA is TGTGCCAGCAGTGAATGGGCAGGGGAGACCCAGTACTTC. The variable domain in full, completed from reference TRBV2 and TRBJ2-5, reads EPEVTQTPSHQVTQMGQEVILRCVPISNHLYFYWYRQILGQKVEFLVSFYNNEISEKSEIFDDQFSVERPDGSNFTLKIRSTKLEDSAMYFCASSEWAGETQYFGPGTRLLVL.

In this sample, this clonotype turned up once. J is TRBJ1-1 and V is TRBV10-3; 9 nucleotides line up with TRBD1. V lost 10 bases to trimming and J lost 12 bases; unmatched junction nucleotides: 12. This CDR3 has 12 residues. The germline V gene encodes CDR1 ENHRY and CDR2 SYGVKD. The CDR3 DNA reads TGTGCCACCGCCTGGGACAGGGTAGAGTCTTTCTTT. Translated: CATAWDRVESFF.

This clonotype was seen ten or more times. The chain joins TRBV29-1 to TRBJ1-1; D is undetermined. V was shortened by 4 bases and J by 7 bases, with 10 bases between the two germline ends. Germline V gene lookup returns CDR1 SQVTM and CDR2 ANQGSEA. The CDR3 runs to 11 residues. The CDR3 spells CSVGDGYEAFF. CDR3 nucleotides: TGCAGCGTTGGGGATGGATATGAAGCTTTCTTT.

CDR3 amino acids: CASAGTGEGLPFF. CDR3 coding DNA: TGTGCCAGCGCCGGGACAGGGGAGGGGTTACCTTTCTTT. This rearrangement joins TRBV7-3 to TRBJ1-1; TRBD1 matches at 10 bases. The CDR3 spans 13 residues. Germline trimming cut 8 bases from V and 12 bases from J; bases unmatched to any gene: 12. The germline gives CDR1 SGHTA, CDR2 FQGTGA. The full variable domain, rest sourced from reference TRBV7-3 and TRBJ1-1, is GAGVSQTPSNKVTEKGKYVELRCDPISGHTALYWYRQSLGQGPEFLIYFQGTGAADDSGLPNDRFFAVRPEGSVSTLKIQRTERGDSAVYLCASAGTGEGLPFFGQGTRLTVV.

This clonotype turned up a few times. CDR3 sequence (DNA): TGTGCCAGCAGGCGGCAGGGGGCCTGGAATTCACCCCTCCACTTT. It translates to CASRRQGAWNSPLHF. The rearrangement links TRBV2 to TRBJ1-6; 8 bases agree with TRBD1. The CDR3 has 15 amino acids. Germline V CDR1 and CDR2: SNHLY, FYNNEI. Trimming cost V 6 bases and J 7 bases; bases outside gene matches: 8.

The V and J genes are TRBV5-1 and TRBJ2-6, with 12 bases aligning to TRBD2. The closer fit of TRBJ2-5 to the DNA end suggests the J call may be wrong. Germline CDR1 SGHRS, CDR2 YFSETQ. CDR3 length: 15 amino acids. The CDR3 sequence is CASSYILAGGGGQYF. The CDR3 bases are TGCGCCAGCAGCTACATACTAGCGGGAGGAGGCGGCCAGTACTTC.

The chain combines TRBV29-1 with TRBJ2-7; 10 nucleotides agree with TRBD2. The CDR3 is made up of 17 amino acids. J gave up 1 base and V 4 bases, and 13 bases lay outside the gene matches. Germline CDR1 is SQVTM and CDR2 is ANQGSEA. CDR3 region: CSVGGEAGGPKSYEQYF. The CDR3, as DNA: TGCAGCGTTGGCGGTGAAGCGGGAGGGCCGAAGTCCTACGAGCAGTACTTC.

The count of this clonotype is one. This chain links TRBV6-5 with TRBJ1-5; 7 nucleotides line up with TRBD1. CDR1 is MNHEY, CDR2 SVGAGI, per germline. This CDR3 contains 16 residues. V dropped 5 bases and J dropped 2; count of bases not matched to a gene: 9. The DNA of the CDR3 is TGTGCCAGCAGTAGCTACCAGGGGGGCGGCAATCAGCCCCAGCATTTT. The encoded protein is CASSSYQGGGNQPQHF.

There are many counts of this clonotype. V usage is TRBV24-1 and J usage is TRBJ1-2; weak D call: TRBD1 (6 bases). V was trimmed by 2 bases and J by 2 bases, leaving 8 bases between them. This CDR3 contains 14 residues. Germline loops: CDR1 KGHDR, CDR2 SFDVKD. The CDR3 DNA is TGTGCCACCAGTGATTGGAGGGGGAACTATGGCTACACCTTC. Its translation: CATSDWRGNYGYTF.

The chain couples TRBV20-1 to TRBJ2-5, with 11 nucleotides matching TRBD2. From germline, CDR1 is DFQATT and CDR2 SNEGSKA (reference sequence). J was trimmed by 0 bases and V by 6 bases; bases with no gene match: 9. CDR3 size: 16 residues. CDR3 loop: CSAKIGGLADQETQYF. In DNA form, the CDR3 reads TGCAGTGCCAAAATCGGGGGACTAGCGGACCAAGAGACCCAGTACTTC.

In its sample, this clonotype was seen a few times. The chain joins TRBV6-6 to TRBJ2-5; a weak D match, TRBD1 (5 bases). Germline CDR1 and CDR2: MNHNY and SVGAGI (reference sequence). The length of the CDR3 is 13 residues. V was pared by 4 bases and J by 5 bases, with 11 bases between. The CDR3: CASSSQVPETQYF. CDR3 DNA: TGTGCCAGCAGTTCACAGGTACCGGAGACCCAGTACTTC.

This sequence joins TRBV25-1 and TRBJ2-3; D unresolved. V lost 5 bases and J lost 0, with 12 bases in between. The CDR3 runs 15 residues. Germline V CDR1 and CDR2: MGHDK, SYGVNS. The chain's CDR3 is CASSYGAISTDTQYF. CDR3 DNA sequence: TGTGCCAGCAGTTACGGAGCGATTAGCACAGATACGCAGTATTTT. Full variable domain (missing parts from reference TRBV25-1 and TRBJ2-3): EADIYQTPRYLVIGTGKKITLECSQTMGHDKMYWYQQDPGMELHLIHYSYGVNSTEKGDLSSESTVSRIRTEHFPLTLESARPSHTSQYLCASSYGAISTDTQYFGPGTRLTVL.

The rearrangement uses TRBV25-1 and TRBJ1-2; no definite D call. Trimming removed 8 bases at V and 2 bases at J, with 9 bases between. CDR1 and CDR2 (germline): MGHDK, SYGVNS. The CDR3 has 12 residues. The CDR3 region is CASVGVNYGYTF. CDR3 nucleotides: TGTGCCAGCGTTGGGGTAAACTATGGCTACACCTTC.

Ten or more counts support this clonotype. The rearrangement uses TRBV7-2 and TRBJ2-7; no definite D call. The germline V gene has CDR1 SGHTA and CDR2 FQGNSA. With 4 bases removed from V and 0 bases from J, the gap between germline ends came to 10 bases. The CDR3 length is 14 residues. The CDR3 DNA sequence: TGTGCCAGCAGCTCCCCACTATCCTCCTACGAGCAGTACTTC. It codes for CASSSPLSSYEQYF.

The chain has TRBV19 and TRBJ2-7; 7 positions match TRBD2. CDR3 length: 13 residues. Germline V gene sequence: CDR1 LNHDA, CDR2 SQIVND (reference sequence). V lost 4 bases to trimming and J lost 3 bases; unmatched junction nucleotides: 3. In nucleotides, the CDR3 is TGTGCCAGTAGTAACGGACTAGTCTACGAGCAGTACTTC. Its protein product is CASSNGLVYEQYF.

The V and J genes are TRBV10-3 and TRBJ1-2; D is uncertain. The germline CDR1 and CDR2 sequences are ENHRY and SYGVKD. V lost 2 bases and J lost 0, with 13 bases in between. The CDR3 loop spans 16 amino acids. CDR3 sequence reads: CAISERDIPTNYGYTF. In DNA form, the CDR3 reads TGTGCCATCAGTGAGCGTGACATTCCCACTAACTATGGCTACACCTTC.

CDR3 sequence reads: CASRPWGGEETQYF. CDR3 nucleotides: TGTGCCAGCAGGCCATGGGGGGGCGAGGAGACCCAGTACTTC. The genes are TRBV11-1 and TRBJ2-5; tentatively, D is TRBD2 (7 bases). Germline assignment: CDR1 SGHAT and CDR2 FQDESV (reference sequence). Trimming took 6 bases from V and 5 from J, leaving 16 bases between them. CDR3 length equals 14 residues. The full variable domain, in which reference TRBV11-1 and TRBJ2-5 provide the parts outside the CDR3, is EAEVAQSPRYKITEKSQAVAFWCDPISGHATLYWYRQILGQGPELLVQFQDESVVDDSQLPKDRFSAERLKGVDSTLKIQPAELGDSAMYLCASRPWGGEETQYFGPGTRLLVL.

The chain is built from TRBV7-2 and TRBJ2-5, with 8 positions matching TRBD2. V trimming: 4 bases; J trimming: 10 bases; junction bases outside the gene matches: 2. The CDR3 is 11 amino acids. Germline V lookup: CDR1 SGHTA, CDR2 FQGNSA. CDR3 sequence reads: CASSSSGSQYF. As DNA, the CDR3 is TGTGCCAGCAGCTCGAGCGGGAGCCAGTACTTC. Complete variable domain (other parts from reference TRBV7-2 and TRBJ2-5): GAGVSQSPSNKVTEKGKDVELRCDPISGHTALYWYRQSLGQGLEFLIYFQGNSAPDKSGLPSDRFSAERTGGSVSTLTIQRTQQEDSAVYLCASSSSGSQYFGPGTRLLVL.

To note about this clonotype: A much larger clone lies one base from this, so it may be a read error. The rearrangement joins TRBV4-2 to TRBJ1-5; the D gene is possibly TRBD1 (5 bases). Germline values: CDR1 LGHNA, CDR2 YNFKEQ. The CDR3 has 14 residues. The ends were cut back, 11 bases at V and 6 bases at J, with 20 bases in the middle. The CDR3 DNA reads as TGTGCCCCGCATTGGAGGGCAGGGAGTCAGCCCCAGCATTTT. Translation gives CAPHWRAGSQPQHF.

This chain joins TRBV10-3 and TRBJ1-1; D gene uncertain. Germline loops: CDR1 ENHRY, CDR2 SYGVKD. The CDR3 spans 11 residues. The CDR3: CARAMNTEAFF. The CDR3 nucleotides read TGTGCTAGAGCGATGAACACTGAAGCTTTCTTT.

With regard to this clonotype: A much larger clonotype is one base distant, so this may be a read error. The chain carries TRBV24-1 and TRBJ2-7; 9 bases are a match to TRBD1. Germline V CDR1 and CDR2: KGHDR, SFDVKD. J gave up 3 bases and V 4 bases, and 3 bases lay outside the gene matches. This CDR3 comprises 14 residues. As DNA, the CDR3 is TGTGCCACCAGTGACCCGGGACAGGGCTACGAGCAGTACTTC. Translated: CATSDPGQGYEQYF.

This clonotype has more than one count but fewer than ten. The chain has TRBV6-5 and TRBJ1-6; D remains ambiguous. CDR3 length: 13 amino acids. Germline lookup yields CDR1 MNHEY and CDR2 SVGAGI. V dropped 6 bases and J dropped 10 bases, with 13 bases sitting between them. CDR3 bases: TGTGCCAGCAGAGCGGTGGGAGGGTCACCCCTCCACTTT. Its translation is CASRAVGGSPLHF.

The rearrangement joins TRBV7-1 to TRBJ2-3; 8 nucleotides align to TRBD2. TRBV7-1 is marked as an open reading frame, function uncertain. CDR3 size: 15 residues. With 3 bases clipped from V and 5 bases from J, the junction kept 7 bases outside the gene matches. In nucleotides, the CDR3 is TGTGCCAGCAGCTCCGGGAGGGGGGGACGAGATACGCAGTATTTT. Its translation is CASSSGRGGRDTQYF.

The chain carries TRBV12-3 or TRBV12-4 and TRBJ2-5, with TRBD2 identical over 15 bases. V gave up 9 bases and J gave up 4 bases; unmatched junction bases: 3. The CDR3 loop spans 14 amino acids. The DNA for the CDR3 is TGTGCCAGGCCGGGACTAGCGGGAGGAGAGACCCAGTACTTC. This encodes CARPGLAGGETQYF.

This clonotype was picked up many times. V is TRBV10-3 and J is TRBJ2-6; TRBD1 matches 9 bases. The germline CDR1 and CDR2 sequences are ENHRY and SYGVKD. V gave up 4 bases and J gave up 0 bases; unmatched junction bases: 7. This CDR3 comprises 18 residues. The CDR3 region has the DNA TGTGCCATCAGTGCCCCGGACAGGGGACTCTCTGGGGCCAACGTCCTGACTTTC. It specifies CAISAPDRGLSGANVLTF.